This T cell receptor (beta chain) emerged from a study of glioma-infiltrating T cells. Notes on the study in general: CDR3 overlap between tissue and blood was very small. Gliomas, especially low-grade, showed above-expected tissue-blood divergence; non-neoplastic patients showed below.

The iRepertoire nested amplicon-rescue multiplex PCR amplified TCR alpha and beta CDR3s from RNA. Tissue mRNA or PBMC total RNA, roughly 90-450 ng, went into one-step reverse transcription and amplification. TCRdb called the multiplex PCR reads again in MiXCR, with one record for every CDR3 protein. Of about 110,000 distinct CDR3 sequences listed, about 25% were seen once; the top ten hold 35%. Unmatched junction bases numbered 11, after V lost 5 bases and J lost 5 bases. From germline, CDR1 is SGHRS and CDR2 YFSETQ. CDR3 length equals 15 residues. In regard to this clonotype: What it recognizes is unknown.

The clonotype comes from a human donor with low-grade glioma or glioblastoma, undergoing nonglioma brain surgery, or in good health (not recorded which). The gene calls are TRBV5-1 and TRBJ2-3; 7 nucleotides align to TRBD2. The sequenced sample consisted of glioma tissue, nonneoplastic brain tissue, or PBMCs (not recorded which). The CDR3 loop is CASRPSAGEVDTQYF. CDR3 DNA sequence: TGCGCCAGCAGGCCGAGTGCGGGGGAGGTAGATACGCAGTATTTT.